Sequencing of this T cell receptor beta chain was carried out in a study of blood T cells in healthy people across ages. Points from the study as a whole: Among T cells, TCR beta diversity per million cells dropped roughly linearly as age rose. With donor CMV status unknown, expanded clonotype changes were possibly confounded.

For this clonotype: The antigen is undetermined.

The authors ran a second PCR of about 6 to 11 cycles using a sample-barcoded 5' primer and a J-beta primer mix. TCRdb re-called the 5' RACE reads with MiXCR, one entry per CDR3 protein. The sample gives 800,000 to 1,300,000 distinct CDR3 sequences, around 27% of which show up once; less than 0.75% is in the top ten. This same sample was also taken into another study, of T cells of mothers and their children. As that study records: For related and unrelated pairs alike, thymic selection shapes TCR recombination output similarly.

Sequenced material: blood. This TCR came from a girl aged 2-15 years in good health.

Here the CDR3 DNA reads TGTGCCAGCAGGTCCTCCTGGGGCTTCCCATACGAGCAGTACTTC. This translates into CASRSSWGFPYEQYF. V is TRBV7-2 and J is TRBJ2-7, with D perhaps TRBD1 (5 bases). V lost 6 bases and J 4 bases, leaving 19 bases between the germline ends. Germline V gene lookup returns CDR1 SGHTA and CDR2 FQGNSA. CDR3 length: 15 residues.